Each of the 2 T cell receptor beta chains below was sequenced from the same sample in a study of T cells in Graves' hyperthyroidism and ophthalmopathy. TCR beta CDR3 region amplification was performed from RNA transcripts. TCR CDR3 underwent first-round RT-PCR with the HTBI primer set. MiXCR was run by TCRdb on the multiplex PCR reads, yielding one entry per CDR3 protein. The sample yields about 350,000 distinct CDR3 sequences, 14% seen once. Sequences were obtained from blood. The receptors originated from a woman aged 25 to 39 with Graves' hyperthyroidism.

The chain couples TRBV28 to TRBJ2-3; 8 positions match TRBD2. Germline V gene sequence: CDR1 MDHEN, CDR2 SYDVKM. The CDR3 runs 16 residues. Trimming at V came to 4 bases and at J to 2 bases, leaving 8 bases not matched to a gene. CDR3 protein: CASSSTSGLTTDTQYF. The CDR3 nucleotides read TGTGCCAGCAGTTCCACTAGCGGCTTGACCACAGATACGCAGTATTTT.

Concerning this clonotype itself: Mismatch with germline at one junction end may stem from a read error. This chain joins TRBV30 and TRBJ1-2; TRBD1 aligns across 7 bases. Per the germline V gene, CDR1 is GTSNPN and CDR2 is SVGIG (reference sequence). The CDR3 consists of 15 residues. Written as DNA, the CDR3 is TGTGCCTGGAGTGTACAAGGGGGCTCCAACTGTGGCTACACCTTC. Its protein is CAWSVQGGSNCGYTF.